This record concerns one T cell receptor beta chain sequence. The antigen this receptor binds is unknown. Base-call qualities are not available, and no considerably larger clone is one nucleotide away. The immunoSEQ v3 hsTCRB kit was used to amplify TCR beta CDR3 regions from genomic DNA through bias-controlled multiplex PCR. TCR libraries were sequenced on an Illumina NextSeq 500 to 2 million to 2.5 million read pairs for survey level or about 5-6.5 million for deep level. Regarding the original processing steps: Clonality was reported by immunoSEQ Analyzer software, which also assigned V, D and J genes and filtered out non-productive sequences. Repertoires were compared using productive Simpson clonality and Morisita overlap index of productive TRB rearrangements between infused TIL and blood. The absolute count of a clonotype in blood was estimated by multiplying the lymphocyte count by the CD3+ fraction and by the productive frequency of the clone. As stored in TCRdb, this immuneACCESS dataset retains in-frame rearrangements with V and J assigned. A fraction of the clones does not appear; measured against another copy, unresolved V genes explain less than half of the discrepancy, and the remainder lacks a known reason. That table gives V, J and clone size, and the DNA gave D and trimming. This sample comprises more than 55,000 clones, 55% to 70% of them detected only once. Together, the top ten hold over 6.5% of the sample.

The meaning of the sample's time point label: pre-treatment sample, taken before nivolumab and TIL therapy. Adults with stage 4 NSCLC were enrolled from October 2017 to early 2020 in a dual-center phase I trial. Samples came from a single-arm, open-label phase I trial of tumor-infiltrating lymphocyte therapy with nivolumab in advanced non-small cell lung cancer. Blood mononuclear cells from EDTA tubes were separated on a Ficoll gradient and snap-frozen as pellets, and DNA was extracted from the cells using a Qiagen mini-prep kit. The record originates from a study of TIL therapy for anti-PD-1-resistant metastatic lung cancer (dated by TCRdb to about 2021). Looking at the study overall: Tumors were harvested before any PD-1/PD-L1 blockade; patients then received nivolumab, and those progressing received lymphodepletion, expanded TIL infusion and IL-2. T cell receptor beta sequencing of tumor and peripheral blood served to follow clonotypes across the tumor, the expanded TIL product, and serial blood samples. Across the cohort, whole-exome sequencing showed a median non-synonymous tumor mutation burden of approximately 1.5 mutations per megabase. Enrolled patients had a median age of around 49 years (range 38-75) and a median tumor PD-L1 proportion score of less than 7.5%. Most of the cohort had lung adenocarcinoma, a handful of tumors were EGFR-mutant and two were ALK-rearranged, and half of the patients were current or former smokers.

Here is what the overall study found, with its caveats: Because the cohort was highly selected, with more treatment-naive, never-smoker and oncogene-addicted patients than is typical, generalizability is limited. Infused TIL clonotypes partially replaced the baseline peripheral repertoire then decayed over months, with no apparent association between persistence and response. The study protocol defined all tumor marker inferences as exploratory.

The CDR3 runs 17 residues from the cysteine to the phenylalanine. Kept here is only the CDR3 DNA, which spans 51 bases and is read in frame from base 1. CDR1 and CDR2 are read off the germline V gene as SGHRS and YFSETQ. The junction shows trimming of 0 bases on V and 4 bases on J, and the gene matches do not reach 8 bases of it. The sample was blood, taken at baseline. Rearrangement joined TRBV5-1 to TRBJ2-5, with TRBD2 matching 11 junction bases. This TCR was sampled from a person aged 25 to 79 with non-small cell lung cancer. The CDR3 protein sequence reads: CASSLAIAGGRGETQYF. The DNA is TGCGCCAGCAGCTTGGCCATAGCGGGGGGGCGCGGAGAGACCCAGTACTTC.